This T cell receptor beta chain was identified during a study of blood T cell repertoires in COVID-19. About the study: The United States, Italy and Spain were the sources of the acute and convalescent COVID-19 samples. T cells, B-cell-depleted T cells, or PBMCs supplied cDNA or gDNA.

Recruited during active infection, patients (from Seattle) were subsequently followed longitudinally. Authors' methods: Amplification of reference gene primers was used by the study to estimate nucleated cell counts. This table comes from immunoSEQ multiplex PCR, and its TCRdb copy is limited to in-frame clones, with some not included. V and J calls plus clone size are reproduced from that table; the DNA served to infer D and trimming. The profile shows 350,000 to 450,000 clones, over 75% of them singletons. CDR1 is LNHDA, CDR2 SQIVND, per germline (reference sequence). J gave up 8 bases and V 11 bases, and 13 bases lay outside the gene matches. CDR3 length equals 15 residues.

The chain couples TRBV19 to TRBJ2-1; 12 bases match TRBD1. The clonotype originates from a woman aged 55-75 years with COVID-19, enrolled during active disease. Input material: peripheral blood. In DNA form, the CDR3 reads TGTGCCTCAAGGGAAGCGGGACAGGGGGCCTATGAGCAGTTCTTC. It yields the protein CASREAGQGAYEQFF.